This TCR beta chain emerged from a study of T cell clonality in common variable immunodeficiency. Whole-study findings and limits: Fewer deletions and N-nucleotide insertions were reportedly seen in common variable immunodeficiency TCR beta sequences.

The CDR3 length is 13 residues. V was pared by 0 bases and J by 4 bases, with 7 bases between. Per germline, CDR1 SGHDN and CDR2 FVKESK. Patients and controls were mostly of Caucasian heritage. Method: immunoSEQ multiplex PCR; TCRdb's copy keeps in-frame clones and lacks some. The sample includes approximately 30,000 clones, none of them occurring once. This clone was detected only a few times. Its antigen remains unknown. The read falls 3 residues short of the CDR3 end, and the missing part is taken from the germline J gene. This TCR was recovered from a person between 18 and 70 years old in good health. Source material: peripheral blood mononuclear cells. This chain joins TRBV14 and TRBJ2-7; D unclear. CDR3 sequence: CASSQDGRYEQYF. CDR3 DNA (partial): TGTGCCAGCAGCCAAGATGGTAGATACGAG.